The text below deals with one TCR beta chain. The V gene lost 5 bases and the J gene lost 6 bases, with 21 bases spanning the gap. The CDR3 is 16 amino acids. CDR1 and CDR2 from the germline V gene are LNHDA and SQIVND (reference sequence). The record originates from a study of blood T cell repertoires in COVID-19. Study background: The analysed material was cDNA or gDNA that came from T cells, B-cell-depleted T cells, or PBMCs.

The table came from immunoSEQ multiplex PCR; TCRdb's copy has only in-frame clones and leaves some out. Of roughly 220,000 clones detected, about 88% appear once; the ten largest clones hold more than 8.5%. The TCR sequence derives from a woman between 50 and 59 years old with COVID-19, enrolled during active disease. The rearrangement links TRBV19 to TRBJ2-3, with D perhaps matching TRBD1 (5 bases). The sample was peripheral blood. In DNA, the CDR3 is TGTGCCAGTAGTCGACAGTCACAGTTTTCCTTGGATACGCAGTATTTT. Translation gives CASSRQSQFSLDTQYF.